Listed below are T cell receptor beta chains from one sample, sequenced in a study of blood T cell repertoires in COVID-19. Profiling relied on immunoSEQ multiplex PCR, and the TCRdb table lists in-frame clones only, not all of them. This table has 130,000 to 150,000 clones, 70% to 90% appearing once. The sequenced sample consisted of PBMCs or T cells enriched from blood (not recorded which). The receptors originated from a woman aged 30 to 39 with acute COVID-19. CDR3s include the opening cysteine and the closing phenylalanine or tryptophan. A D gene is named only where the DNA matches it firmly.

CDR3 | V | D | length
CSGGAGTGNNEQFF | TRBV29-1 | TRBD1 | 14
CASSPSYEQYF | TRBV6-1 | . | 11
CASHSTGTGGSYEQYF | TRBV7-9 | TRBD1 | 16
CASSRTGGRTGELFF | TRBV13 | TRBD1 | 15
CASSLTGSNQPQHF | TRBV9 | . | 14
CASRPRLAGLHEQYF | TRBV28 | TRBD2 | 15
CASSAGTGSYNEQFF | TRBV21-1 | . | 15
CASGASSGEFYEQYF | TRBV2 | TRBD2 | 15
CASSQDYRGLSGGYTF | TRBV3-1/TRBV3-2 | . | 16
CASSLGTKYEQYF | TRBV12-3/TRBV12-4 | TRBD2 | 13
CASSQALGASTDTQYF | TRBV4-1 | . | 16
CASSYSRYSNQPQHF | TRBV6-5 | . | 15
CASSLGGGNTEAFF | TRBV7-2 | . | 14
CAWSKGTGAVWYGYTF | TRBV30 | TRBD1 | 16
CASSHLRTEAFF | TRBV2 | . | 12
CASSQETGLAGMADTQYF | TRBV4-3 | TRBD2 | 18
CASSFFKDFGYGYTF | TRBV28 | . | 15
CASRLAREGFSPLHF | TRBV27 | . | 15
CASSQAGGGYANIQYF | TRBV4-1 | . | 16
CASSDDRAQAFF | TRBV27 | TRBD1 | 12
CASSGSGNDPNYEQYF | TRBV6-1 | TRBD2 | 16
CAWSATDRASEQYF | TRBV30 | TRBD1 | 14
CASSHYQYNEQFF | TRBV7-2 | . | 13
CASSFQGNQPQHF | TRBV28 | . | 13
CASSGYGTGVSYEQYF | TRBV27 | TRBD1 | 16
CASSQVAGQGNEQFF | TRBV4-3 | TRBD1 | 15
CASSYGGDISSEQYF | TRBV6-5 | . | 15
CASSSRGARGKHEAFF | TRBV19 | . | 16
CASSVSSGNTIYF | TRBV28 | . | 13
CASSLAASGGYEQYF | TRBV7-9 | . | 15
CASSIGGRGYNEQFF | TRBV19 | TRBD2 | 15
CASSLSAGKVQPQHF | TRBV7-2 | . | 15
CASSLSGVNTEAFF | TRBV5-1 | . | 14
CATSRDQQGDTQYF | TRBV15 | . | 14
CASNQDRGTEAFF | TRBV5-4 | TRBD1 | 13
CASSIEPQGLGTEAFF | TRBV19 | TRBD1 | 16